One and the same sample provided the 16 T cell receptor beta chains below, sequenced in a study of blood T cell repertoires in COVID-19. Profiling relied on immunoSEQ multiplex PCR, and the TCRdb table lists in-frame clones only, not all of them. The profile shows some 520,000 clones, 80% to 90% of them singletons. The sample taken for sequencing was peripheral blood. The receptors were gathered from a young man with COVID-19, enrolled during active disease.

This clone was picked up one time. The chain joins TRBV18 to TRBJ2-3; D perhaps matches TRBD1 (7 bases). The CDR3 is 16 amino acids. CDR1 and CDR2 (germline): KGHSH, LQKENI. The V and J ends lost 5 bases and 6 bases respectively, with 21 bases between them. The CDR3, as DNA: TGTGCCAGCTCATCTCTGGGTGGACAGGAGGGTGATACGCAGTATTTT. This encodes CASSSLGGQEGDTQYF.

The chain links TRBV5-1 to TRBJ2-5; 9 bases fit TRBD2. CDR1 is SGHRS and CDR2 is YFSETQ in the germline V gene. This CDR3 has 16 amino acids. Trimming took 0 bases from V and 5 from J; bases not matched to a gene: 8. The CDR3 DNA reads TGCGCCAGCAGCTTGGATAGCGGGAGTGTTCGTGAGACCCAGTACTTC. Protein product: CASSLDSGSVRETQYF.

The chain joins TRBV3-1 (or the pseudogene TRBV3-2) to TRBJ2-5; a weak D match, TRBD2 (6 bases). V dropped 2 bases and J dropped 3 bases, with 10 bases sitting between them. The CDR3 spans 14 residues. Per germline, CDR1 LGHDT and CDR2 YNNKEL (reference sequence). CDR3 in DNA: TGTGCCAGCAGCCAAATGGGACTTAAAGAGACCCAGTACTTC. It yields the protein CASSQMGLKETQYF.

The rearrangement uses TRBV11-2 and TRBJ1-6; D may be TRBD1 (6 bases). The V end lost 4 bases, the J end lost 6 bases, and 10 bases lay between the germline ends. This CDR3 is built from 14 residues. The germline CDR1 and CDR2 sequences are SGHAT and FQNNGV. Here the CDR3 DNA reads TGTGCCAGCAGCTCGAGGGGGGGTAATTCACCCCTCCACTTT. This encodes CASSSRGGNSPLHF. Complete variable domain (other parts from reference TRBV11-2 and TRBJ1-6): EAGVAQSPRYKIIEKRQSVAFWCNPISGHATLYWYQQILGQGPKLLIQFQNNGVVDDSQLPKDRFSAERLKGVDSTLKIQPAKLEDSAVYLCASSSRGGNSPLHFGNGTRLTVT.

This chain joins TRBV27 and TRBJ2-6; TRBD1 aligns across 7 bases. CDR1 and CDR2 from the germline V gene are MNHEY and SMNVEV (reference sequence). V was clipped by 1 base and J by 2 bases; unmatched bases: 8. The CDR3 totals 18 residues. CDR3 coding DNA: TGTGCCAGCAGTTTATTGGGCAGGGGGTTGGCTGGGGCCAACGTCCTGACTTTC. Translation gives CASSLLGRGLAGANVLTF.

V gene TRBV6-2 or TRBV6-3 combines with J gene TRBJ1-5; no clear D. The CDR3 has 17 residues. With 0 bases removed from V and 3 bases from J, the gap between germline ends came to 15 bases. The germline V gene encodes CDR1 MNHEY and CDR2 SVGEGT. The CDR3 reads CASSYSKPSRLNQPQHF. In DNA form, the CDR3 reads TGTGCCAGCAGTTACTCGAAACCGAGCCGACTCAATCAGCCCCAGCATTTT.

This chain uses TRBV19 with TRBJ2-1; TRBD2 is a possible D gene (6 bases). The CDR3 consists of 11 residues. Trimming removed 10 bases at V and 8 bases at J, with 12 bases between. The germline V gene encodes CDR1 LNHDA and CDR2 SQIVND (reference sequence). CDR3 in amino acids: CATATGDEQFF. CDR3 nucleotide sequence: TGTGCCACCGCGACGGGGGATGAGCAGTTCTTC. Variable domain in full (rest from reference TRBV19 and TRBJ2-1): DGGITQSPKYLFRKEGQNVTLSCEQNLNHDAMYWYRQDPGQGLRLIYYSQIVNDFQKGDIAEGYSVSREKKESFPLTVTSAQKNPTAFYLCATATGDEQFFGPGTRLTVL.

Concerning this clone itself: The same CDR3 is also encoded by other DNA sequences in this sample. V and J are TRBV4-1 and TRBJ1-3; D unresolved. Trimming cost V 0 bases and J 0 bases, with 6 bases left between them. The CDR3 extends over 15 amino acids. Germline loops: CDR1 MGHRA, CDR2 YSYEKL. The CDR3, as DNA: TGCGCCAGCAGCCAAGAGGAGGTCTCTGGAAACACCATATATTTT. It yields the protein CASSQEEVSGNTIYF.

This rearrangement joins TRBV5-8 to TRBJ2-1, with a weak D call TRBD2 (5 bases). The CDR3 loop spans 16 amino acids. Deletions cut 4 bases from V and 0 bases from J, with 14 bases between. CDR1 is SGHTS, CDR2 YDEGEE, per germline. The DNA for the CDR3 is TGTGCCAGCAGCCCTAGCCGAACAAGCTCCTACAATGAGCAGTTCTTC. It translates to CASSPSRTSSYNEQFF.

The J gene is TRBJ2-1, the V gene TRBV7-2; 11 bases match TRBD2. The V gene end was trimmed by 5 bases and the J gene end by 7 bases; junction bases not matched to a gene: 10. The CDR3 length is 16 residues. CDR1 SGHTA and CDR2 FQGNSA come from the germline V gene. The CDR3 is CASSPSLAGGWNEQFF. The DNA for the CDR3 is TGTGCCAGCAGCCCAAGTCTAGCGGGGGGATGGAATGAGCAGTTCTTC.

The V gene is TRBV12-5, the J gene TRBJ2-6; D is possibly TRBD1 (5 bases). In germline, CDR1 is LGHNT, CDR2 FRNRAP. The CDR3 covers 16 residues. V was pared by 2 bases and J by 1 base, with 9 bases between. The CDR3 sequence is CASGLRPGSGANVLTF. In DNA form, the CDR3 reads TGTGCTAGTGGTTTGAGGCCAGGGTCTGGGGCCAACGTCCTGACTTTC.

Only one count was recorded for this clone. The chain is built from TRBV2 and TRBJ2-1, with TRBD1 identical over 8 bases. The ends lost 6 bases at V and 4 bases at J; junction bases unmatched: 8. The CDR3 extends over 15 amino acids. CDR1 is SNHLY and CDR2 is FYNNEI in the germline V gene. In DNA form, the CDR3 reads TGTGCCAGCAGCACCGGACAGGGAAGGTACAATGAGCAGTTCTTC. Its protein product is CASSTGQGRYNEQFF.

This chain connects TRBV7-8 to TRBJ2-1, with 9 positions matching TRBD1. Germline loops: CDR1 SGHVS, CDR2 FQNEAQ. Trimming cost V 7 bases and J 7 bases; bases outside gene matches: 11. There are 15 residues in the CDR3. CDR3 loop: CASTLIWGQGNEQFF. CDR3 DNA sequence: TGTGCCAGCACCCTGATCTGGGGACAGGGAAATGAGCAGTTCTTC.

This chain links TRBV19 with TRBJ1-1; no clear D gene. V dropped 3 bases and J dropped 5 bases, with 16 bases sitting between them. The CDR3 spans 15 residues. The V gene's germline CDR1 is LNHDA and CDR2 SQIVND (reference sequence). As DNA, the CDR3 is TGTGCCAGTAGTATCACGGCAGGCCGGGAGACTGAAGCTTTCTTT. This sequence encodes CASSITAGRETEAFF. Based on the CDR3 plus reference TRBV19 and TRBJ1-1, the full variable domain is DGGITQSPKYLFRKEGQNVTLSCEQNLNHDAMYWYRQDPGQGLRLIYYSQIVNDFQKGDIAEGYSVSREKKESFPLTVTSAQKNPTAFYLCASSITAGRETEAFFGQGTRLTVV.

The V gene is TRBV9, the J gene TRBJ2-5; 14 nucleotides match TRBD2. From germline, CDR1 is SGDLS and CDR2 YYNGEE. J was trimmed by 4 bases and V by 4 bases; bases with no gene match: 6. CDR3 length: 16 residues. CDR3 protein: CASSPRTSGGLETQYF. The CDR3 region has the DNA TGTGCCAGCAGCCCCAGGACTAGCGGGGGGCTAGAGACCCAGTACTTC.

The chain employs TRBV5-4 and TRBJ1-1; 8 nucleotides agree with TRBD1. The CDR3 is 15 residues long. V dropped 0 bases and J dropped 5; count of bases not matched to a gene: 6. CDR1 is SGHNT, CDR2 YYREEE, per germline (reference sequence). CDR3 DNA: TGTGCCAGCAGCTTGGAGCAGGGGGCGGGTACTGAAGCTTTCTTT. It encodes CASSLEQGAGTEAFF.